Below are 14 T cell receptor beta chains sequenced from a single sample in a study of shared clonotypes between healthy human individuals. This table comes from immunoSEQ multiplex PCR, and its TCRdb copy is limited to in-frame clones, with some not included. Of 2.3 million or so clones listed, about 92% are singletons. Material: naive CD4+ T cells from PBMCs. Subset described: CD45RA+ positively selected. These TCRs come from a man aged 18 to 30 in good health. Some clones in this sample may be carry-over from other donors' samples.

The V and J genes are TRBV7-3 and TRBJ1-2; 7 bases agree with TRBD1. The CDR3 extends over 14 amino acids. J gave up 0 bases and V 4 bases, and 2 bases lay outside the gene matches. Germline lookup yields CDR1 SGHTA and CDR2 FQGTGA. The CDR3 bases are TGTGCCAGCAGCTCGGGACAGACTAACTATGGCTACACCTTC. Its protein product is CASSSGQTNYGYTF.

The rearrangement links TRBV11-2 to TRBJ2-3, with 10 bases aligning to TRBD2. Per the germline V gene, CDR1 is SGHAT and CDR2 is FQNNGV. The CDR3 sequence is 16 residues long. J gave up 2 bases and V 5 bases, and 7 bases lay outside the gene matches. The CDR3 loop is CASSEGLASITDTQYF. CDR3 sequence (DNA): TGTGCCAGCAGCGAGGGACTAGCGTCAATCACAGATACGCAGTATTTT.

The chain joins TRBV6-1 to TRBJ1-2, with TRBD1 as a possible D gene (5 bases). The length of the CDR3 is 15 residues. Germline CDR1 MNHNS, CDR2 SASEGT. The V gene lost 5 bases and the J gene lost 4 bases, with 17 bases spanning the gap. This CDR3 is CASSRDAGGSYGYTF. The CDR3 DNA reads TGTGCCAGCAGTCGGGACGCCGGCGGGAGCTATGGCTACACCTTC.

V usage is TRBV2 and J usage is TRBJ1-2; D perhaps matches TRBD1 (5 bases). Germline CDR1 and CDR2: SNHLY and FYNNEI. This CDR3 region has 12 residues. Trimming shortened V by 6 bases and J by 2 bases, and 7 bases separated the two germline ends. The CDR3 here is CASRTENYGYTF. CDR3 in DNA: TGTGCCAGCAGGACAGAGAACTATGGCTACACCTTC.

The chain uses TRBV28 and TRBJ2-7; D may be TRBD1 (6 bases). The CDR3 runs 14 residues. CDR1 is MDHEN, CDR2 SYDVKM, per germline. The ends were cut back, 6 bases at V and 3 bases at J, with 15 bases in the middle. The CDR3 spells CASSPGWGHYEQYF. CDR3 nucleotides: TGTGCCAGCAGCCCGGGGTGGGGACACTACGAGCAGTACTTC.

This clone occurred once. The gene calls are TRBV5-1 and TRBJ1-1; no clear D gene. Germline lookup yields CDR1 SGHRS and CDR2 YFSETQ. The V and J ends lost 0 bases and 5 bases respectively, with 14 bases between them. The CDR3 has 15 residues. The CDR3 protein is CASSLGGGWGTEAFF. The CDR3 nucleotides are TGCGCCAGCAGCTTGGGAGGTGGGTGGGGAACTGAAGCTTTCTTT.

This sequence joins TRBV19 and TRBJ2-6, with D perhaps matching TRBD1 (5 bases). Trimming cost V 0 bases and J 0 bases, with 12 bases left between them. Germline CDR1 is LNHDA and CDR2 is SQIVND (reference sequence). The CDR3 covers 18 residues. The CDR3 DNA reads as TGTGCCAGTAGTATAGATGGGGCCAGCTCCTCTGGGGCCAACGTCCTGACTTTC. Translated, it gives CASSIDGASSSGANVLTF. The full variable domain, in which reference TRBV19 and TRBJ2-6 provide the parts outside the CDR3, is DGGITQSPKYLFRKEGQNVTLSCEQNLNHDAMYWYRQDPGQGLRLIYYSQIVNDFQKGDIAEGYSVSREKKESFPLTVTSAQKNPTAFYLCASSIDGASSSGANVLTFGAGSRLTVL.

J is TRBJ1-5 and V is TRBV15, with a weak D call TRBD1 (5 bases). The CDR3 is 12 residues long. The V end was cut by 7 bases, the J end by 5 bases, with 9 bases between. Germline lookup yields CDR1 LNHNV and CDR2 YYDKDF (reference sequence). The chain's CDR3 is CATTKGDQPQHF. The CDR3, as DNA: TGTGCCACCACCAAAGGGGATCAGCCCCAGCATTTT.

Details on this clone: A junction boundary mismatches the germline segment, possibly from a read error. This rearrangement joins TRBV7-2 to TRBJ2-4; D call uncertain. CDR1 SGHTA and CDR2 FQGNSA come from the germline V gene. The CDR3 totals 16 residues. CDR3 nucleotide sequence: TGTGCCAGCAGCGTAGCCCAGGATGGTGTCGAAAACATTCAGTACTTC. This gives the protein CASSVAQDGVENIQYF.

J is TRBJ1-4 and V is TRBV7-9; the match to TRBD1 covers 9 bases. In germline, CDR1 is SEHNR, CDR2 FQNEAQ (reference sequence). Trimming cost V 5 bases and J 8 bases; bases outside gene matches: 6. The CDR3 runs 14 residues. DNA of the CDR3: TGTGCCAGCAGCAACCGACAGGGGGAGGAAAAACTGTTTTTT. Its protein product is CASSNRQGEEKLFF.

The gene calls are TRBV4-1 and TRBJ2-7; 8 bases match TRBD2. CDR3 length: 15 amino acids. Germline V gene lookup returns CDR1 MGHRA and CDR2 YSYEKL. The J segment lost 0 bases and the V segment lost 4 bases, leaving 5 bases of the junction unmatched. CDR3 sequence reads: CASSPGGGISYEQYF. CDR3 in DNA: TGCGCCAGCAGCCCGGGGGGGGGTATCTCCTACGAGCAGTACTTC.

The chain links TRBV28 to TRBJ1-1; no definite D call. CDR1 MDHEN and CDR2 SYDVKM come from the germline V gene. Trimming stripped 3 bases from V and 0 bases from J, with 8 bases between. The CDR3 sequence is 14 residues long. As DNA, the CDR3 is TGTGCCAGCAGTTTTTTACAGATGAACACTGAAGCTTTCTTT. Its translation: CASSFLQMNTEAFF.

The rearrangement uses TRBV27 and TRBJ1-2; D is unresolved. Trimming removed 8 bases at V and 4 bases at J, with 14 bases between. The CDR3 runs to 13 residues. Germline V lookup: CDR1 MNHEY, CDR2 SMNVEV (reference sequence). DNA of the CDR3: TGTGCCAGCCTTGGAGGGCCGGGCTATGGCTACACCTTC. It encodes CASLGGPGYGYTF.

The CDR3 DNA sequence: TGTGCCAGCAGCTTAGTAGCCGTTGGGCGGCCTGCCCCCTACGAGCAGTACTTC. This gives the protein CASSLVAVGRPAPYEQYF. The rearrangement joins TRBV11-2 to TRBJ2-7; D gene ambiguous. The CDR3 runs to 18 residues. The germline V and J ends were trimmed by 1 base and 2 bases, with 21 bases remaining between them. The germline V gene encodes CDR1 SGHAT and CDR2 FQNNGV.